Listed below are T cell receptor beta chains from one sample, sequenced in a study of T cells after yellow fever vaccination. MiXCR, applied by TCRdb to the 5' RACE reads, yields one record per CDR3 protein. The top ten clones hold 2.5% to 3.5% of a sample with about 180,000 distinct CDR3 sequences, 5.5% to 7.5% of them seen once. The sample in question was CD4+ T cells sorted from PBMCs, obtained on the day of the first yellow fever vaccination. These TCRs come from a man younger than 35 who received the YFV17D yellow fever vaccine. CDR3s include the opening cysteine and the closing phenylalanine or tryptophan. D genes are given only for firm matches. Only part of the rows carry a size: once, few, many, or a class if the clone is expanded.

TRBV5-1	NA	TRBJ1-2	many	TGCGCCAGCAGCTTGGACGGACAGCCAGAGGATGGCTACACCTTC	CASSLDGQPEDGYTF
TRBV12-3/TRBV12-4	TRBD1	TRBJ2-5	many	TGTGCCAGCAGTCTCCGGGACAGGGTAGGAGAGACCCAGTACTTC	CASSLRDRVGETQYF
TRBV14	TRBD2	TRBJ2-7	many	TGTGCCAGCAGTCTACCGGGGGGGTACGAGCAGTACTTC	CASSLPGGYEQYF
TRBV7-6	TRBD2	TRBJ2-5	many	TGTGCCAGCAGCCCCCCCCGGACTAGCGTACAAGAGACCCAGTACTTC	CASSPPRTSVQETQYF
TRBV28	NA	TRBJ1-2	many	TGTGCCAGCAGTTTAGGCCCCGAGGGTCACTATGGCTACACCTTC	CASSLGPEGHYGYTF
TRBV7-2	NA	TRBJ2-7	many	TGTGCCAGCAGCCCACTGGACGTCTCCTACGAGCAGTACTTC	CASSPLDVSYEQYF
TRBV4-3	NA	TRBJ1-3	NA	TGCGCCAGCAGCCAAGAGTCTCGCACCATATATTTT	CASSQESRTIYF
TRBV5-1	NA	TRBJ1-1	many	TGCGCCAGCAGCTTGGAACAGCCGAACACTGAAGCTTTCTTT	CASSLEQPNTEAFF
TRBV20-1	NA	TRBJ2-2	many	TGCAGTGTCAAGCGCGGAGTCCCGAACACCGGGGAGCTGTTTTTT	CSVKRGVPNTGELFF
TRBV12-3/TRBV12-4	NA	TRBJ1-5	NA	TGTGCCAGCAGAGCCGGGGCTGGAGATCAGCCCCAGCATTTT	CASRAGAGDQPQHF
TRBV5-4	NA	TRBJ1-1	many	TGTGCCAGCAGCTTGGAGCGGGGTACCACTGAAGCTTTCTTT	CASSLERGTTEAFF
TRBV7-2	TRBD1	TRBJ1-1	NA	TGTGCCAGCAGCCGGACAGGCGGGGGTGAAGCTTTCTTT	CASSRTGGGEAFF
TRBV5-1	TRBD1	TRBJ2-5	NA	TGCGCCAGCAGCACCGGGACAGGGAAGGAGACCCAGTACTTC	CASSTGTGKETQYF
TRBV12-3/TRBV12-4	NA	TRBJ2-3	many	TGTGCCAGCAGTTTCAACTACCCTAACCCTTCAGATACGCAGTATTTT	CASSFNYPNPSDTQYF
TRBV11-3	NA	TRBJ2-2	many	TGTGCCAGCAGCTTAGGGAGGCAGCTTAACACCGGGGAGCTGTTTTTT	CASSLGRQLNTGELFF
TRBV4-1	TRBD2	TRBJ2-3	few	TGCGCCAGCAGCCAAGATCCGGGAGCGGGGGGTGGGGATACGCAGTATTTT	CASSQDPGAGGGDTQYF
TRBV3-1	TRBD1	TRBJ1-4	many	TGTGCCAGCAGCCAGGACAGGGGGACTGAAAAACTGTTTTTT	CASSQDRGTEKLFF
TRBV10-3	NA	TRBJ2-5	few	TGTGCCATCAGTGAGTCGACTCGGGGGTGGGAGACCCAGTACTTC	CAISESTRGWETQYF
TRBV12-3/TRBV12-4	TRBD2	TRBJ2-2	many	TGTGCCAGCAGTTTAGGACTAGCGAGCACCGGGGAGCTGTTTTTT	CASSLGLASTGELFF
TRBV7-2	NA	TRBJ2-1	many	TGTGCCAGCAGCTCGACACCATACAATGAGCAGTTCTTC	CASSSTPYNEQFF
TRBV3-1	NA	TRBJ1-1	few	TGTGCCAGCAGCCATCTAGCGGGGGGTCCTGAAGCTTTCTTT	CASSHLAGGPEAFF
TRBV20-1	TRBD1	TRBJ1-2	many	TGCAGTGCTCAGACAGGGGGATATGGCTACACCTTC	CSAQTGGYGYTF
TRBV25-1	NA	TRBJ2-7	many	TGTGCCAGCAGTGAGGGGGGGCTAGGCTACGAGCAGTACTTC	CASSEGGLGYEQYF
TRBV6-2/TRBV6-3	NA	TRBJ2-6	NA	TGTGCCAGCAGTTCACCGACGGATAGCGGCCAATCCTCTGGGGCCAACGTCCTGACTTTC	CASSSPTDSGQSSGANVLTF
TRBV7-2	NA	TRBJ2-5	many	TGTGCCAGCAGCTTAGGGCTAGATCAGACCCAGTACTTC	CASSLGLDQTQYF
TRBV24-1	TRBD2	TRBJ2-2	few	TGTGCCACCAGTGATCTGCAGTGGGGGGGGAACACCGGGGAGCTGTTTTTT	CATSDLQWGGNTGELFF
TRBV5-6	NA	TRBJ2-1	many	TGTGCCAGCAGCTTGGTACAGGTTCACTACAATGAGCAGTTCTTC	CASSLVQVHYNEQFF
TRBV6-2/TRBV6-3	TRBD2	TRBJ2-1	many	TGTGCCAGCAGTTACCCTAGCGGGAGCTCCTACAATGAGCAGTTCTTC	CASSYPSGSSYNEQFF
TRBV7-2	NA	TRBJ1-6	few	TGTGCCAGCAGCTTCCTAGCGCGAAATTCACCCCTCCACTTT	CASSFLARNSPLHF
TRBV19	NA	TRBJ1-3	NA	TGTGCCAGTACCGACCTGCGTGCGGGTGGAAACACCATATATTTT	CASTDLRAGGNTIYF
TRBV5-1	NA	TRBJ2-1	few	TGCGCCAGCAGCTATCAGAAAAATGAGCAGTTCTTC	CASSYQKNEQFF
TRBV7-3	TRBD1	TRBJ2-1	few	TGTGCCAGCAGCTCGGGACAGGGCGGTGAGCAGTTCTTC	CASSSGQGGEQFF
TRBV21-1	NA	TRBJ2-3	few	TGTGCCAGCAGCTGGGACCGACCTAGCACAGATACGCAGTATTTT	CASSWDRPSTDTQYF